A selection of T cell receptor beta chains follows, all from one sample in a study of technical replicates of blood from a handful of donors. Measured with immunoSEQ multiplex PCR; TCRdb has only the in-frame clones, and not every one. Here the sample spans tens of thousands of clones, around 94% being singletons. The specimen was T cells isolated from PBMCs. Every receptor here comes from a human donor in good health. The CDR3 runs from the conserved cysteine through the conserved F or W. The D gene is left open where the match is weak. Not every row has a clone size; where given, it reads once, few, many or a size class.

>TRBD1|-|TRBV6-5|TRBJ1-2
TGTGCCAGCAGTTACCGGACAGGGTATGGCTACACCTTC
CASSYRTGYGYTF
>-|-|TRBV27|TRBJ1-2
TGTGCCAGCAGACTAGAGGCTAACTATGGCTACACCTTC
CASRLEANYGYTF
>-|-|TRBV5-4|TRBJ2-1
TGTGCCAGCAGCTTGGAACACTACAATGAGCAGTTCTTC
CASSLEHYNEQFF
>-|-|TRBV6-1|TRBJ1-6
TGTGCCAGCAATGAAAATAGTATAGTCGGACAGCTGGGTTATAATTCACCCCTCCACTTT
CASNENSIVGQLGYNSPLHF
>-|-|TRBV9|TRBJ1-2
TGTGCCAGCAGCGGCAGGGAGGGAGATGGCTACACCTTC
CASSGREGDGYTF
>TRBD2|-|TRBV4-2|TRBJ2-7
TGTGCCAGCAGTTCTAGCGGGGGGGCGGGAGAGCAGTACTTC
CASSSSGGAGEQYF
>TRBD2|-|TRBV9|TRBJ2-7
TGTGCCAGCAGCCCTGACCCGGGACTAGCGGGAGGCTACGAGCAGTACTTC
CASSPDPGLAGGYEQYF
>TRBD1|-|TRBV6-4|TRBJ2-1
TGTGCCAGCAGTGATCCCAGACAGACAGGGGTCAATGAGCAGTTCTTC
CASSDPRQTGVNEQFF
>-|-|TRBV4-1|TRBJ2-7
TGCGCCAGCAGCCATTGGGATGGGACTGCCTACGAGCAGTACTTC
CASSHWDGTAYEQYF
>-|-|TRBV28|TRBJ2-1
TGTGCCAGCAGTGCCCGACTCCTCCCCTACAATGAGCAGTTCTTC
CASSARLLPYNEQFF
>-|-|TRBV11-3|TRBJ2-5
TGTGCCAGCAGCTTAGAGTGGGGTAGCGCGGAGACCCAGTACTTC
CASSLEWGSAETQYF
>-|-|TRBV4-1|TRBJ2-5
TGCGCCAGCAGCCAAGATGTACGGGAAAGAGAGACCCAGTACTTC
CASSQDVRERETQYF
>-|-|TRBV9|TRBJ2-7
TGTGCCAGCAGCGGGGAGACCTACGAGCAGTACTTC
CASSGETYEQYF
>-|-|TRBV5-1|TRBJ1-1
TGCGCCAGCAGCTTTGACGTCGCAGGGTCTACTGAAGCTTTCTTT
CASSFDVAGSTEAFF
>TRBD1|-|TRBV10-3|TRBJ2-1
TGTGCGACGGGACAGGGTTACAATGAGCAGTTCTTC
CATGQGYNEQFF
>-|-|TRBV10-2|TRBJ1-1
TGCGCCAGCAGTGGCATCGCCCGTCGGGACACTGAAGCTTTCTTT
CASSGIARRDTEAFF
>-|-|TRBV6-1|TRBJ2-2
TGTGCCAGCAGTGAACACTGGGAGCTGTTTTTT
CASSEHWELFF
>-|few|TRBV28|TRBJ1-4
TGTGCCAGCATCACACCCGGGGGGGAGGAAAAACTGTTTTTT
CASITPGGEEKLFF
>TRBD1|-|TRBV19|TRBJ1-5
TGTGCCAGTAGTATGCGAACAGGGGGAGGGCCCCAGCATTTT
CASSMRTGGGPQHF
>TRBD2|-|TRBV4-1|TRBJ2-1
TGCGCCAGCAGCCAATTTTGGGCTAGCGGCCATGAGCAGTTCTTC
CASSQFWASGHEQFF
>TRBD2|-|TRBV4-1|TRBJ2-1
TGCGCCAGCAGCCCCGGGACTAGCGGGGGGCCTATGGTGCCAATGTCCCAGTTCTTC
CASSPGTSGGPMVPMSQFF
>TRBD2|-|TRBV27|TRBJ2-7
TGTGCCAGCAGTGGGACTAGCTCCTACGAGCAGTACTTC
CASSGTSSYEQYF
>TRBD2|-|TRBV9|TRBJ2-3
TGTGCCAGCAGCGTGGAATGGGGAGGGACAGATACGCAGTATTTT
CASSVEWGGTDTQYF
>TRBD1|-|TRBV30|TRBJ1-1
TGTGCCTGGAGTTTACGGACAGGGGGAACTGAAGCTTTCTTT
CAWSLRTGGTEAFF
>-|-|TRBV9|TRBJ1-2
TGTGCCAGCAGCGACTTAGGGGGACCTCATGGCTACACCTTC
CASSDLGGPHGYTF
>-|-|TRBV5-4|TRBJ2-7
TGTGCCAGCAGCTTGGCCGGGATTTCCCATGTGCAGTACTTC
CASSLAGISHVQYF
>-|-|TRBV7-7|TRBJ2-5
TGTGCTAGCAGCGAAGAATGGGCTCAAGAGACCCAGTACTTC
CASSEEWAQETQYF
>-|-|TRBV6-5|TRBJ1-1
TGTGCCAGCAGTCGAGCACAGGTTTCGGGCACTGAAGCTTTCTTT
CASSRAQVSGTEAFF
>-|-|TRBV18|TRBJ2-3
TGTGCCAGCTCACCACTTCAGGGGGAGGCCCACACAGATACGCAGTATTTT
CASSPLQGEAHTDTQYF
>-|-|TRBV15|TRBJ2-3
TGTGCCACCAGCAGAGGACAGGGAGGTGATACGCAGTATTTT
CATSRGQGGDTQYF
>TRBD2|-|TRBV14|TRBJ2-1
TGTGCCAGCAGCCAAGAGTACGGGAGGAAGTTCTTC
CASSQEYGRKFF
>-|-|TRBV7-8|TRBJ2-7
TGTGCCAGCAGGAAAAGGTGGGGACAATCGGACGAGCAGTACTTC
CASRKRWGQSDEQYF
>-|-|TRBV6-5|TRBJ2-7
TGTGCCAGCAGCCGGACTTATTACGAGCAGTACTTC
CASSRTYYEQYF
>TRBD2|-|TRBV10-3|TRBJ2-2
TGTGCCACGGGACTAGCGGGAGCCACCGGGGAGCTGTTTTTT
CATGLAGATGELFF
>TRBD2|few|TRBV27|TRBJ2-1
TGTGCCAGCAGTCCCGGGACTAGCGGGAGAAATGAGCAGTTCTTC
CASSPGTSGRNEQFF